The 22 T cell receptor beta chains below all came from one sample that was sequenced in a study of T cell changes during pregnancy in multiple sclerosis. Using immunoSEQ multiplex PCR, the repertoire was profiled, and TCRdb retains in-frame clones only, with some absent. The sample holds tens of thousands of clones, approximately 86% seen once. The material was CD4+ T cells from peripheral blood mononuclear cells, obtained in the first trimester of pregnancy. These TCRs come from a female donor in good health, enrolled as a control in a pregnancy study.

The V call is TRBV7-8, the J call TRBJ2-7; D might be TRBD2 (5 bases). The CDR3 is 17 residues long. CDR1 SGHVS and CDR2 FQNEAQ come from the germline V gene. Trimming stripped 2 bases from V and 3 bases from J, with 20 bases between. Here the CDR3 reads CASSLISYQRGLYEQYF. As DNA, the CDR3 is TGTGCCAGCAGCTTAATATCGTACCAGCGCGGACTCTACGAGCAGTACTTC.

The J gene is TRBJ1-4, the V gene TRBV29-1, with no clear D. Germline lookup yields CDR1 SQVTM and CDR2 ANQGSEA. CDR3 length: 14 amino acids. V was shortened by 1 base and J by 0 bases, with 6 bases between the two germline ends. CDR3 amino acids: CSVEVSTTNEKLFF. The CDR3 nucleotides read TGCAGCGTTGAAGTTTCAACAACTAATGAAAAACTGTTTTTT.

The chain is built from TRBV28 and TRBJ1-2; no clear D gene. The V gene's germline CDR1 is MDHEN and CDR2 SYDVKM. The CDR3 is 14 residues long. The germline V and J ends were trimmed by 4 bases and 4 bases, with 13 bases remaining between them. CDR3 region: CASSYPGGVYGYTF. The CDR3 region has the DNA TGTGCCAGCAGTTACCCGGGAGGCGTCTATGGCTACACCTTC.

As for this clone: This is likely a read error, given that the CDR3 carries no conserved phenylalanine or tryptophan at its end. The DNA is left out, because the CDR3 cannot be placed on it with certainty; the CDR3 is given as TCRdb lists it. CDR3 region: CASSPIGGAPLI. The V and J genes are TRBV11-2 and TRBJ1-4. From germline, CDR1 is SGHAT and CDR2 FQNNGV. With termini counted, the CDR3 has 12 amino acids.

The V call is TRBV9, the J call TRBJ2-5, with TRBD1 as a possible D gene (7 bases). In germline, CDR1 is SGDLS, CDR2 YYNGEE. CDR3 length: 15 amino acids. The germline V and J ends were trimmed by 4 bases and 3 bases, with 16 bases remaining between them. The CDR3 is CASSRSGGWEETQYF. CDR3 DNA: TGTGCCAGCAGCCGATCAGGGGGGTGGGAAGAGACCCAGTACTTC.

The chain couples TRBV5-4 to TRBJ2-7; 16 nucleotides match TRBD2. V dropped 0 bases and J dropped 1; count of bases not matched to a gene: 1. Looked up from germline, CDR1 is SGHNT and CDR2 is YYREEE (reference sequence). This CDR3 has 17 residues. CDR3 loop: CASSLGGLAGGSYEQYF. CDR3 DNA sequence: TGTGCCAGCAGCTTGGGGGGACTAGCGGGAGGGTCCTACGAGCAGTACTTC.

V is TRBV14 and J is TRBJ2-4, with a tentative D call TRBD1 (5 bases). Trimming cost V 1 base and J 1 base, with 14 bases left between them. CDR1 is SGHDN, CDR2 FVKESK, per germline. CDR3 length: 17 residues. DNA of the CDR3: TGTGCCAGCAGCCAAGGGGGTCAGGGTGACGCCAAAAACATTCAGTACTTC. This translates into CASSQGGQGDAKNIQYF.

The chain joins TRBV28 to TRBJ1-1, with D maybe TRBD1 (6 bases). Trimming stripped 5 bases from V and 4 bases from J, with 20 bases between. The CDR3 consists of 16 residues. Germline V CDR1 and CDR2: MDHEN, SYDVKM. CDR3 nucleotide sequence: TGTGCCAGCAGTCGGGGGGCCAGGGGCAGGGTCACTGAAGCTTTCTTT. It is translated as CASSRGARGRVTEAFF. Filled out from reference TRBV28 and TRBJ1-1, the complete variable domain reads DVKVTQSSRYLVKRTGEKVFLECVQDMDHENMFWYRQDPGLGLRLIYFSYDVKMKEKGDIPEGYSVSREKKERFSLILESASTNQTSMYLCASSRGARGRVTEAFFGQGTRLTVV.

The gene calls are TRBV29-1 and TRBJ2-1; 9 nucleotides line up with TRBD1. Trimming took 4 bases from V and 5 from J; bases not matched to a gene: 6. From germline, CDR1 is SQVTM and CDR2 ANQGSEA. CDR3 length: 14 residues. DNA for the CDR3: TGCAGCGTTGTGGGACAGGGAGGAGACAATGAGCAGTTCTTC. Amino acid sequence: CSVVGQGGDNEQFF.

The gene calls are TRBV10-1 and TRBJ1-1; D remains unclear. CDR3 length equals 13 residues. Trimming removed 10 bases at V and 2 bases at J, with 14 bases between. Germline lookup yields CDR1 WNHNN and CDR2 SYGVQD (reference sequence). CDR3 coding DNA: TGCGCCACGAAAGAGAGAGTTAACACTGAAGCTTTCTTT. This encodes CATKERVNTEAFF.

The chain has TRBV19 and TRBJ1-3; the D gene is possibly TRBD1 (5 bases). Between the trimmed V and J ends, which lost 3 bases and 4 bases, there was a span of 10 bases. This CDR3 is 14 amino acids long. CDR1 and CDR2 from the germline V gene are LNHDA and SQIVND (reference sequence). CDR3 bases: TGTGCCAGTAGTATGGCGGGGACCGGAAACACCATATATTTT. Protein sequence: CASSMAGTGNTIYF.

V is TRBV29-1 and J is TRBJ1-3; no clear D. The CDR3 is 13 amino acids. The ends were cut back, 6 bases at V and 0 bases at J, with 9 bases in the middle. In germline, CDR1 is SQVTM, CDR2 ANQGSEA. The CDR3 sequence: CSVAAHSGNTIYF. The CDR3 bases are TGCAGCGTCGCTGCACACTCTGGAAACACCATATATTTT.

This chain joins TRBV18 and TRBJ1-3; 8 bases are shared with TRBD1. The CDR3 consists of 15 residues. The V and J ends lost 2 bases and 7 bases, in that order; junction bases with no gene match: 7. Looked up from germline, CDR1 is KGHSH and CDR2 is LQKENI. This CDR3 is CASSPRGQEWNTIYF. The CDR3 nucleotides read TGTGCCAGCTCACCAAGGGGACAGGAGTGGAACACCATATATTTT.

The chain carries TRBV7-8 and TRBJ2-3, with D perhaps matching TRBD1 (6 bases). Germline CDR1 SGHVS, CDR2 FQNEAQ. Trimming pared 1 base from V and 4 bases from J, leaving 12 bases between. This CDR3 comprises 15 residues. CDR3 nucleotide sequence: TGTGCCAGCAGCTTAGAGGGCAGGGGTGCAGATACGCAGTATTTT. Translating it yields CASSLEGRGADTQYF. Full variable domain (outside the CDR3, taken from reference TRBV7-8 and TRBJ2-3): GAGVSQSPRYKVAKRGQDVALRCDPISGHVSLFWYQQALGQGPEFLTYFQNEAQLDKSGLPSDRFFAERPEGSVSTLKIQRTQQEDSAVYLCASSLEGRGADTQYFGPGTRLTVL.

V is TRBV19 and J is TRBJ1-6; D gene ambiguous. Germline V gene data show CDR1 as LNHDA and CDR2 as SQIVND (reference sequence). The CDR3 loop spans 14 amino acids. V lost 5 bases to trimming and J lost 2 bases, with 7 bases between them. The CDR3 sequence: CASSQEPYNSPLHF. The CDR3 region has the DNA TGTGCCAGTAGTCAAGAGCCCTATAATTCACCCCTCCACTTT. The variable domain in full, with the rest retrieved from reference TRBV19 and TRBJ1-6, is DGGITQSPKYLFRKEGQNVTLSCEQNLNHDAMYWYRQDPGQGLRLIYYSQIVNDFQKGDIAEGYSVSREKKESFPLTVTSAQKNPTAFYLCASSQEPYNSPLHFGNGTRLTVT.

This clone was observed once. The J gene is TRBJ2-1, the V gene TRBV6-1; TRBD2 matches 12 bases. CDR1 and CDR2 from the germline V gene are MNHNS and SASEGT. Trimming cost V 4 bases and J 8 bases; bases outside gene matches: 6. This CDR3 is 15 amino acids long. This chain's CDR3 is CASSGGTSGSDEQFF. The CDR3 DNA reads as TGTGCCAGCAGTGGCGGGACTAGCGGGTCGGATGAGCAGTTCTTC.

The genes are TRBV18 and TRBJ1-6; 8 bases match TRBD1. CDR3 length: 17 residues. With V trimmed by 6 bases and J by 9 bases, 16 bases remained unmatched. Per germline, CDR1 KGHSH and CDR2 LQKENI. In nucleotides, the CDR3 is TGTGCCAGCTCGCAGGGTTCGAGACAGGGGATTATTTCACCCCTCCACTTT. It specifies CASSQGSRQGIISPLHF. The complete variable domain, with remaining parts taken from reference TRBV18 and TRBJ1-6, reads NAGVMQNPRHLVRRRGQEARLRCSPMKGHSHVYWYRQLPEEGLKFMVYLQKENIIDESGMPKERFSAEFPKEGPSILRIQQVVRGDSAAYFCASSQGSRQGIISPLHFGNGTRLTVT.

The rearrangement uses TRBV5-1 and TRBJ2-3; the match to TRBD2 covers 7 bases. The CDR3 sequence is 15 residues long. V was clipped by 4 bases and J by 2 bases; unmatched bases: 7. The germline V gene encodes CDR1 SGHRS and CDR2 YFSETQ. This chain's CDR3 is CASSPSGVTTDTQYF. As DNA, the CDR3 is TGCGCCAGCAGCCCTAGCGGAGTTACCACAGATACGCAGTATTTT.

V usage is TRBV6-4 and J usage is TRBJ2-2; D perhaps matches TRBD1 (5 bases). Between the trimmed V and J ends, which lost 4 bases and 3 bases, there was a span of 12 bases. Germline-derived CDR1 and CDR2 are MRHNA and SNTAGT. The CDR3 is 15 residues long. The CDR3 region has the DNA TGTGCCAGCAGTGTTGGCAGGGATGACACCGGGGAGCTGTTTTTT. Protein: CASSVGRDDTGELFF.

In this sample, this clone turned up a few times. The genes are TRBV6-5 and TRBJ1-2, with D possibly being TRBD1 (6 bases). The V gene lost 5 bases and the J gene lost 6 bases, with 7 bases spanning the gap. Germline-derived CDR1 and CDR2 are MNHEY and SVGAGI. The CDR3 runs to 11 residues. CDR3 amino acids: CASSTGNGYTF. DNA of the CDR3: TGTGCCAGCAGTACAGGGAATGGCTACACCTTC.

The chain combines TRBV18 with TRBJ1-1; 11 bases agree with TRBD1. Germline trimming cut 4 bases from V and 3 bases from J; bases unmatched to any gene: 4. The CDR3 runs to 15 residues. Germline-derived CDR1 and CDR2 are KGHSH and LQKENI. The CDR3 loop reads CASSQDRGPDTEAFF. In DNA form, the CDR3 reads TGTGCCAGCTCACAGGACAGGGGGCCCGACACTGAAGCTTTCTTT.

This chain connects TRBV7-2 to TRBJ1-2; TRBD1 is a possible D gene (5 bases). Germline V gene sequence: CDR1 SGHTA, CDR2 FQGNSA. V was clipped by 6 bases and J by 6 bases, with 32 bases between them. This CDR3 contains 19 residues. Written as DNA, the CDR3 is TGTGCCAGCAGTTCCGGACTAAGCTCTGATGGACGGGGGATTAATGGCTACACCTTC. Protein: CASSSGLSSDGRGINGYTF.